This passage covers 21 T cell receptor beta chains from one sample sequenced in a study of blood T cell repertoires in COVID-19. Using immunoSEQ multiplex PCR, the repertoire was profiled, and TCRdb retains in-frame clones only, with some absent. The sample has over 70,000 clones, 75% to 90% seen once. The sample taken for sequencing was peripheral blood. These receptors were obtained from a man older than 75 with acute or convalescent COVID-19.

The CDR3 reads CASSRLAGGGETQYF. CDR3 DNA sequence: TGTGCCAGCAGCAGACTAGCGGGGGGTGGTGAGACCCAGTACTTC. This chain connects TRBV6-6 to TRBJ2-5, with 13 bases lining up with TRBD2. V dropped 6 bases and J dropped 5; count of bases not matched to a gene: 6. The CDR3 totals 15 residues. From germline, CDR1 is MNHNY and CDR2 SVGAGI (reference sequence).

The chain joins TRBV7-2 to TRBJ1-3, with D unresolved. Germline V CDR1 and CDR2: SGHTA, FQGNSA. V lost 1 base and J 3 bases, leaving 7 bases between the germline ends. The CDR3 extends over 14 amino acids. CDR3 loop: CASSLGGGGNTIYF. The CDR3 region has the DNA TGTGCCAGCAGCTTAGGTGGCGGTGGAAACACCATATATTTT. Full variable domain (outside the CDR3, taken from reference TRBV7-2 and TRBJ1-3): GAGVSQSPSNKVTEKGKDVELRCDPISGHTALYWYRQSLGQGLEFLIYFQGNSAPDKSGLPSDRFSAERTGGSVSTLTIQRTQQEDSAVYLCASSLGGGGNTIYFGEGSWLTVV.

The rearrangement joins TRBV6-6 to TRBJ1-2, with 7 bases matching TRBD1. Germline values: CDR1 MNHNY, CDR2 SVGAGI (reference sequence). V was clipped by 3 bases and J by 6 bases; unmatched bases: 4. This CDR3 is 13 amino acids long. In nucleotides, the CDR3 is TGTGCCAGCAGTTATAGGCAGGGGGATGGCTACACCTTC. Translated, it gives CASSYRQGDGYTF.

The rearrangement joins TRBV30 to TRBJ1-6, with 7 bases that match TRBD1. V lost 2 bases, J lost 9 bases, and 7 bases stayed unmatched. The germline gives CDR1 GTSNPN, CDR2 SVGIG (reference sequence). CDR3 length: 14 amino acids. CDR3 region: CAWSPPYRGSPLHF. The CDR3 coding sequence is TGTGCCTGGAGTCCTCCATACAGGGGTTCACCCCTCCACTTT.

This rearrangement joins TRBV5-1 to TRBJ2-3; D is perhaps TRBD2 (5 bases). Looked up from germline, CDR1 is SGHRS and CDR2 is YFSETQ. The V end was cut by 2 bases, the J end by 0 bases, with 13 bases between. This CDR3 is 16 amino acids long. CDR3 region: CASSLNEGPSTDTQYF. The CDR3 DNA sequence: TGCGCCAGCAGCTTAAACGAGGGTCCTAGCACAGATACGCAGTATTTT.

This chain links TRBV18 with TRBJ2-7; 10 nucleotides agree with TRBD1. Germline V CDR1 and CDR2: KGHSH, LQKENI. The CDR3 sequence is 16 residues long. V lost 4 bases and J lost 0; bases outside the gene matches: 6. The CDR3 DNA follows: TGTGCCAGCTCACAACCGGGACAGGGGAGCTCCTACGAGCAGTACTTC. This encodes CASSQPGQGSSYEQYF.

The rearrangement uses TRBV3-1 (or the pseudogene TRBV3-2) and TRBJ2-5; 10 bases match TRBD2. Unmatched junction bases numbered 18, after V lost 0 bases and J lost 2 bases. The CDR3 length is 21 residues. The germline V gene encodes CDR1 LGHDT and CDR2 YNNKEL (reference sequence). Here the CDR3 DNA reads TGTGCCAGCAGCCAAGACCGTACCCCCTCCGTAGCGGGGGGCCCACAAGAGACCCAGTACTTC. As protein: CASSQDRTPSVAGGPQETQYF.

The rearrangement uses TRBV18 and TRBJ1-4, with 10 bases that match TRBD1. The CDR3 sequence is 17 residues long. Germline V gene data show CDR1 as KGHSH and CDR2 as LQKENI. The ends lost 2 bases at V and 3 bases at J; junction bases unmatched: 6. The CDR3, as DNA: TGTGCCAGCTCACCAGGGACAGGGGTTCCTGCTAATGAAAAACTGTTTTTT. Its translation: CASSPGTGVPANEKLFF.

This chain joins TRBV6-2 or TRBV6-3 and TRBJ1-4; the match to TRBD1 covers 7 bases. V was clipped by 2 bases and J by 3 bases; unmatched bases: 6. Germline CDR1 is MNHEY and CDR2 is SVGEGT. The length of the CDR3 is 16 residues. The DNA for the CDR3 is TGTGCCAGCAGTTACCCGACAGGGAGACCTAATGAAAAACTGTTTTTT. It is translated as CASSYPTGRPNEKLFF.

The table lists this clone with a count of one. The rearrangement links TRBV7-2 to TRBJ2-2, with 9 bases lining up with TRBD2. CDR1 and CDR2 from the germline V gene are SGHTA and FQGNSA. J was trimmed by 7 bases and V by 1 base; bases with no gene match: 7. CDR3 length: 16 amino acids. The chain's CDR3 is CASSLDGGGAGGELFF. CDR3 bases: TGTGCCAGCAGCTTAGACGGCGGGGGGGCCGGCGGGGAGCTGTTTTTT.

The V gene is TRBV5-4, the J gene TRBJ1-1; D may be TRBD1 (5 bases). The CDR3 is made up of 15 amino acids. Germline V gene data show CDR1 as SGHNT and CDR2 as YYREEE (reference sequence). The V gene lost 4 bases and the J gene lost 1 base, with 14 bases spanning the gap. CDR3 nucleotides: TGTGCCAGCAGCCAGGACAAGAGTCCGAACACTGAAGCTTTCTTT. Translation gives CASSQDKSPNTEAFF.

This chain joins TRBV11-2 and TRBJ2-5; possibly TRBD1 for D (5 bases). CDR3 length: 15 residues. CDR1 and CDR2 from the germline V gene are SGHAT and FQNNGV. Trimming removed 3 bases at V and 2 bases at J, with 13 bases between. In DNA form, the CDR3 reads TGTGCCAGCAGCTTCAGGACACCTACTCAAGAGACCCAGTACTTC. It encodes CASSFRTPTQETQYF.

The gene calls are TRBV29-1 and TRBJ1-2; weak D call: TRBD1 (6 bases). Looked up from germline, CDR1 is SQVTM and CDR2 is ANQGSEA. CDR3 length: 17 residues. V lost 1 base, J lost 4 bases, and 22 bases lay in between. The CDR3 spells CSVEGGSGDSVSYGYTF. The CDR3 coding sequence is TGCAGCGTTGAAGGTGGTTCAGGGGATTCAGTTAGCTATGGCTACACCTTC.

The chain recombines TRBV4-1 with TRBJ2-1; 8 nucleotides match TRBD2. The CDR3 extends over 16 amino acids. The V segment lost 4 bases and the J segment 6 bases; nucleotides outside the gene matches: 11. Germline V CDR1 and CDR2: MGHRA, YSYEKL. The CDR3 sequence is CASSRRAGEGSNEQFF. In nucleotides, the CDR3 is TGCGCCAGCAGCCGTCGAGCGGGAGAGGGTTCCAATGAGCAGTTCTTC.

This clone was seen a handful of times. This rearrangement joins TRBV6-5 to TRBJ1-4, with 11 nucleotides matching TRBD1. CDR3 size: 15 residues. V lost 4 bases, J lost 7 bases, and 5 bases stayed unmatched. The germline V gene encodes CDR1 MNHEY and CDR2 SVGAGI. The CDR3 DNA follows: TGTGCCAGCAGTTCTCCGGGACAGGGGGTTGAAAAACTGTTTTTT. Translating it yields CASSSPGQGVEKLFF.

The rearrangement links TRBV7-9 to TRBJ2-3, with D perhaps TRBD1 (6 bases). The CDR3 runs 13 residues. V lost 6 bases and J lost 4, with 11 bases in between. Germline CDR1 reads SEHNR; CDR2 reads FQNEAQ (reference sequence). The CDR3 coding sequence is TGTGCCAGCAGGTCCGCAGGGGCAGATACGCAGTATTTT. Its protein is CASRSAGADTQYF.

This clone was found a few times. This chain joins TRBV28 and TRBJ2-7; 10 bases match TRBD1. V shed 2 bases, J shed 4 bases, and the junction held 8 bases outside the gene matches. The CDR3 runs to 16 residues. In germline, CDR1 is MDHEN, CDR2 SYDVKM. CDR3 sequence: CASSLTRQGAIYEQYF. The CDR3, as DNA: TGTGCCAGCAGTTTAACCCGACAGGGGGCTATATACGAGCAGTACTTC. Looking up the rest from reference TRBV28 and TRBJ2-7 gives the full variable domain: DVKVTQSSRYLVKRTGEKVFLECVQDMDHENMFWYRQDPGLGLRLIYFSYDVKMKEKGDIPEGYSVSREKKERFSLILESASTNQTSMYLCASSLTRQGAIYEQYFGPGTRLTVT.

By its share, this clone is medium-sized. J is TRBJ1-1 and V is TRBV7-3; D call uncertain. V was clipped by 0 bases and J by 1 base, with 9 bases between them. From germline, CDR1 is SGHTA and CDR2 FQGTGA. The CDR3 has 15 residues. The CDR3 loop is CASSLTGSGNTEAFF. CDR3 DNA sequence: TGTGCCAGCAGCTTAACTGGGTCGGGGAACACTGAAGCTTTCTTT.

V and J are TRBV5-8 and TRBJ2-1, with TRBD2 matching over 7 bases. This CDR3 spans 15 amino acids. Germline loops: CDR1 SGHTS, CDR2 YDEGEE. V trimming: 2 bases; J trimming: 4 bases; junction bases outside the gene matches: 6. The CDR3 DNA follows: TGTGCCAGCAGCTTTATGAGCGGGGTTTACAATGAGCAGTTCTTC. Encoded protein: CASSFMSGVYNEQFF.

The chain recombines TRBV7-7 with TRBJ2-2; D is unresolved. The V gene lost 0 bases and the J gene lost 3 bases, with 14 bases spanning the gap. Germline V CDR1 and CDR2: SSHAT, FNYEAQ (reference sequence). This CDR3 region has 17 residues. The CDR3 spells CASSLAPLWQDTGELFF. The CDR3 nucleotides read TGTGCCAGCAGCTTAGCCCCCTTATGGCAAGACACCGGGGAGCTGTTTTTT.

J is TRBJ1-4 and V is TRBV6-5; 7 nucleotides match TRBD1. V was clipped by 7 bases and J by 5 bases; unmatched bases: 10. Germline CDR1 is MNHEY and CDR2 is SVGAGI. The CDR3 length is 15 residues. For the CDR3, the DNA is TGTGCCAGCAATCGAGCCGGGACAGCGAATGAAAAACTGTTTTTT. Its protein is CASNRAGTANEKLFF.